Included here is one T cell receptor (beta chain) sequence, with context. Its antigen is currently unknown. The sample comes from a study of neoadjuvant nivolumab and ipilimumab in lung cancer. Points from the study as a whole: Only two of four nivolumab-treated tumors gained richness and clonality by surgery. Compared with tumor-adjacent uninvolved lung, resected tumors showed greater richness and clonality. TCR clonality did not significantly correlate with pathologic tumor regression.

The assay was immunoSEQ multiplex PCR, and TCRdb's table has in-frame clones only and misses some. This sample has around 13,000 clones, with around two thirds found just once. Trimming stripped 0 bases from V and 1 base from J, with 7 bases between. From germline, CDR1 is SGHRS and CDR2 YFSETQ. CDR3 length: 14 residues. The specimen was peripheral blood, collected after neoadjuvant nivolumab, alone or with ipilimumab, at or shortly before surgery. The V call is TRBV5-1, the J call TRBJ1-1, with D possibly matching TRBD1 (5 bases). The sequence was obtained from an adult with non-small cell lung cancer. CDR3 in DNA: TGCGCCAGCAGCTTGGCCGGACAGAACACTGAAGCTTTCTTT. Translated, it gives CASSLAGQNTEAFF.